This TCR beta chain was sequenced for a study of T cells after somatic rescue of genetic block. Germline V CDR1 and CDR2: MNHEY, SMNVEV (reference sequence). This CDR3 region has 16 residues. V lost 3 bases to trimming and J lost 2 bases, with 16 bases between them. Method: immunoSEQ multiplex PCR; TCRdb's copy keeps in-frame clones and lacks some. The sample consists of fewer than 15,000 clones, roughly 72% of them appearing once. Source material: peripheral blood mononuclear cells (PBMCs). This clonotype originated in a boy aged 5-17 years. The V gene is TRBV27, the J gene TRBJ1-2; D is unclear. The CDR3 is CASSFRRTLQNYGYTF. The CDR3 DNA sequence: TGTGCCAGCAGTTTCAGGCGGACCCTGCAAAACTATGGCTACACCTTC.